The entry that follows covers one TCR beta chain sequence. Sorted-subset replicate PCR reactions were performed with approximately 180 ng DNA, corresponding to about 32,000 T cell genomes. The method was immunoSEQ multiplex PCR; TCRdb's version includes in-frame clones alone and lacks a portion of them. The data contain around 1.4 million clones, about 98.5% of them singletons. This sample is part of a study of shared clonotypes between healthy human individuals. The receptor comes from a man aged 30 to 39 in good health. The sequenced material came from naive CD4+ T cells sorted from blood. Regarding subset: CD45RA+ positively selected.

CDR3 nucleotides: TGTGCCAGCAACGGAGGAAGGGTAGCGGGATCGCCCACAGATACGCAGTATTTT. This codes for CASNGGRVAGSPTDTQYF. The chain couples TRBV2 to TRBJ2-3; 8 bases map to TRBD2. The ends lost 7 bases at V and 2 bases at J; junction bases unmatched: 17. This CDR3 has 18 amino acids. Germline values: CDR1 SNHLY, CDR2 FYNNEI.